This TCR beta chain was retrieved from a study of radiotherapy plus CTLA-4 blockade in lung cancer. The repertoire was sequenced with immunoSEQ multiplex PCR; TCRdb's copy has only in-frame clones and lacks some. The table includes around 100,000 clones, approximately 80% detected once. As regards this clone: Its antigen is still unknown.

Germline V gene sequence: CDR1 SQVTM, CDR2 ANQGSEA. The V segment lost 3 bases and the J segment 3 bases; nucleotides outside the gene matches: 3. The CDR3 spans 14 residues. Study-wide points: Response was reportedly best predicted by early blood T cell clone dynamics, with interferon-beta.

Participants had chemo-refractory metastatic non-small-cell lung cancer and were treated with focal radiation plus ipilimumab CTLA-4 blockade. The gene calls are TRBV29-1 and TRBJ2-3; 10 bases align to TRBD2. Sequenced material: peripheral blood, taken from a patient treated with radiotherapy plus ipilimumab. This TCR derives from a human donor with non-small cell lung cancer that progressed on radiotherapy plus ipilimumab. Some clones in this sample may be carry-over from other donors' samples. CDR3 loop: CSVDLLAGTDTQYF. The CDR3, as DNA: TGCAGCGTTGATCTACTAGCGGGGACAGATACGCAGTATTTT.